These T cell receptor beta chains were read from a single sample in a study of monozygotic twins with inflammatory bowel disease. TCRdb re-analyzed the 5' RACE reads; it lists each CDR3 protein once, without DNA. This sample contains approximately 330,000 distinct CDR3 sequences. Sequenced material: blood. These TCRs come from a human donor with ulcerative colitis or Crohn's disease, or a healthy co-twin of an affected twin (not recorded which). The CDR3 runs from the conserved cysteine through the conserved F or W.

j_call | v_call | cdr3_aa
TRBJ2-5 | TRBV5-1 | CASSLSTDQETQYF
TRBJ2-2 | TRBV6-4 | CASKRTSGAPTGELFF
TRBJ2-3 | TRBV7-3 | CASSATGQGPTDTQYF
TRBJ2-1 | TRBV29-1 | CSVAGLASYEQFF
TRBJ1-1 | TRBV2 | CASSEGRGNTEAFF
TRBJ2-7 | TRBV10-1 | CASSSPGTSGTYEQYF
TRBJ1-4 | TRBV28 | CASSLTGTGGTEKLFF
TRBJ2-3 | TRBV5-1 | CASSEGVGTDTQYF
TRBJ1-1 | TRBV15 | CATSRDRGDTEAFF
TRBJ2-2 | TRBV20-1 | CGTRKNTGELFF